This TCR beta chain was sequenced in a study of cytomegalovirus exposure and HLA in healthy donors. CDR1 is SQVTM and CDR2 is ANQGSEA in the germline V gene. CDR3 length: 11 amino acids. The study ran its PCR with 60 Vbeta and 13 Jbeta primers. The repertoire was sequenced with immunoSEQ multiplex PCR; TCRdb's copy has only in-frame clones and lacks some. The table lists some 130,000 clones, just under 90% of them singletons. To note about this clone: Compared with germline, one end of the junction differs, possibly owing to a read error.

The source is a woman between 25 and 40 years old in good health and CMV-seronegative. The chain uses TRBV29-1 and TRBJ1-2, with D possibly TRBD1 on 5 matching bases. Source material: PBMCs. The CDR3 loop is CSYTGDYGYPF. The CDR3 DNA is TGCAGCTATACCGGGGACTATGGCTACCCCTTC. Supplemented by reference TRBV29-1 and TRBJ1-2, the full variable domain reads SAVISQKPSRDICQRGTSLTIQCQVDSQVTMMFWYRQQPGQSLTLIATANQGSEATYESGFVIDKFPISRPNLTFSTLTVSNMSPEDSSIYLCSYTGDYGYPFGSGTRLTVV.